The 23 T cell receptor beta chains in this list originate from one sample, sequenced in a study of shared clonotypes between healthy human individuals. TCRdb's table, derived via immunoSEQ multiplex PCR, lists solely in-frame clones and lacks some. The repertoire includes 2 million to 2.5 million clones, about 94% of them detected once, and 0.1% to 0.15% sits in the top ten. Sequenced input: naive CD4+ T cells sorted from blood. Sample subset: CD45RA+ positively selected. The receptors were gathered from a man aged 18 to 30 in good health.

The chain couples TRBV5-1 to TRBJ2-7, with 9 bases lining up with TRBD2. This CDR3 contains 13 residues. Unmatched junction bases numbered 4, after V lost 5 bases and J lost 4 bases. Germline CDR1 is SGHRS and CDR2 is YFSETQ. In nucleotides, the CDR3 is TGCGCCAGCAGTCGGCGGGAGGGATACGAGCAGTACTTC. Encoded protein: CASSRREGYEQYF. Full variable domain (remainder filled in from reference TRBV5-1 and TRBJ2-7): KAGVTQTPRYLIKTRGQQVTLSCSPISGHRSVSWYQQTPGQGLQFLFEYFSETQRNKGNFPGRFSGRQFSNSRSEMNVSTLELGDSALYLCASSRREGYEQYFGPGTRLTVT.

Concerning this clone: Other DNA sequences in the sample encode the same CDR3. J is TRBJ1-1 and V is TRBV10-3; no clear D. Deletions cut 0 bases from V and 5 bases from J, with 10 bases between. CDR1 is ENHRY, CDR2 SYGVKD, per germline. The CDR3 covers 14 residues. CDR3 loop: CAISESSGGTEAFF. Written as DNA, the CDR3 is TGTGCCATCAGTGAGTCGTCGGGTGGGACTGAAGCTTTCTTT.

The chain combines TRBV5-8 with TRBJ2-1; D is unresolved. Germline CDR1 reads SGHTS; CDR2 reads YDEGEE. Between the trimmed V and J ends, which lost 0 bases and 5 bases, there was a span of 9 bases. CDR3 size: 14 residues. CDR3 DNA: TGTGCCAGCAGCTTGGGAGGAGTCAACAATGAGCAGTTCTTC. It specifies CASSLGGVNNEQFF.

This chain uses TRBV30 with TRBJ2-1, with 7 bases that match TRBD2. The germline V gene encodes CDR1 GTSNPN and CDR2 SVGIG (reference sequence). CDR3 size: 15 residues. V trimming: 5 bases; J trimming: 3 bases; junction bases outside the gene matches: 10. The CDR3 sequence is CAWEKGREVYNEQFF. The DNA of the CDR3 is TGTGCCTGGGAGAAGGGGAGGGAAGTCTACAATGAGCAGTTCTTC. Based on the CDR3 plus reference TRBV30 and TRBJ2-1, the full variable domain is SQTIHQWPATLVQPVGSPLSLECTVEGTSNPNLYWYRQAAGRGLQLLFYSVGIGQISSEVPQNLSASRPQDRQFILSSKKLLLSDSGFYLCAWEKGREVYNEQFFGPGTRLTVL.

The V call is TRBV2, the J call TRBJ1-6; D is possibly TRBD1 (5 bases). Between the trimmed V and J ends, which lost 6 bases and 6 bases, there was a span of 15 bases. The CDR3 covers 15 residues. Germline values: CDR1 SNHLY, CDR2 FYNNEI. CDR3 loop: CASSETGTPNSPLHF. The CDR3 bases are TGTGCCAGCAGCGAAACCGGGACCCCTAATTCACCCCTCCACTTT.

This clone was found once. At the DNA level, this CDR3 is encoded by other sequences in the same sample as well. The chain uses TRBV5-1 and TRBJ2-7, with D unclear. Looked up from germline, CDR1 is SGHRS and CDR2 is YFSETQ. This CDR3 is 12 amino acids long. V shed 1 base and J shed 3 bases, with 5 bases lying between them. The CDR3 region has the DNA TGCGCCAGCAGCTTGACGGTCTACGAGCAGTACTTC. Its translation is CASSLTVYEQYF.

The genes are TRBV5-6 and TRBJ1-6; D possibly corresponds to TRBD1 (6 bases). The germline V gene encodes CDR1 SGHDT and CDR2 YYEEEE. This CDR3 has 16 amino acids. The V end lost 0 bases, the J end lost 5 bases, and 12 bases lay between the germline ends. CDR3 sequence: CASSLVGRGDNSPLHF. The DNA for the CDR3 is TGTGCCAGCAGCTTGGTTGGCAGGGGCGATAATTCACCCCTCCACTTT.

The chain's CDR3 is CASSSDRGVNEQFF. The CDR3 DNA is TGCGCCAGCAGCTCCGACAGGGGCGTCAATGAGCAGTTCTTC. The chain links TRBV5-1 to TRBJ2-1; 8 bases line up with TRBD1. This CDR3 has 14 amino acids. The ends lost 3 bases at V and 6 bases at J; junction bases unmatched: 5. CDR1 is SGHRS and CDR2 is YFSETQ in the germline V gene.

The genes are TRBV5-8 and TRBJ2-3, with 9 bases lining up with TRBD1. V was clipped by 3 bases and J by 11 bases; unmatched bases: 4. Germline V CDR1 and CDR2: SGHTS, YDEGEE. The CDR3 covers 12 residues. The CDR3 loop is CASSWGQGMQYF. The CDR3 bases are TGTGCCAGCAGCTGGGGACAGGGTATGCAGTATTTT.

The chain employs TRBV27 and TRBJ2-5; 14 bases line up with TRBD2. CDR1 and CDR2 from the germline V gene are MNHEY and SMNVEV (reference sequence). The length of the CDR3 is 16 residues. Germline trimming cut 5 bases from V and 6 bases from J; bases unmatched to any gene: 8. Here the CDR3 reads CASSQGTSGSTKTQYF. The CDR3 DNA is TGTGCCAGCAGTCAAGGGACTAGCGGGAGTACAAAGACCCAGTACTTC.

The table lists this clone with a count of one. The chain couples TRBV30 to TRBJ2-1; D may correspond to TRBD1 or TRBD2 (6 bases each). CDR1 is GTSNPN and CDR2 is SVGIG in the germline V gene (reference sequence). With 4 bases removed from V and 0 bases from J, the gap between germline ends came to 13 bases. CDR3 length: 15 amino acids. The CDR3 nucleotides read TGTGCCTGGAAAGGGGGGCCCAGCTCCTACAATGAGCAGTTCTTC. It encodes CAWKGGPSSYNEQFF.

The CDR3 is CASNRQGGPQETQYF. For the CDR3, the DNA is TGTGCCAGCAACCGACAGGGGGGTCCTCAAGAGACCCAGTACTTC. The V and J genes are TRBV5-4 and TRBJ2-5, with 9 bases aligning to TRBD1. The length of the CDR3 is 15 residues. The V and J ends lost 6 bases and 2 bases, in that order; junction bases with no gene match: 8. Germline values: CDR1 SGHNT, CDR2 YYREEE (reference sequence).

This chain joins TRBV7-2 and TRBJ1-4, with D unresolved. Germline lookup yields CDR1 SGHTA and CDR2 FQGNSA. The CDR3 has 14 residues. The V end lost 5 bases, the J end lost 6 bases, and 13 bases lay between the germline ends. CDR3 sequence reads: CASSPTGRDEKLFF. The CDR3 nucleotides are TGTGCCAGCAGCCCAACGGGCCGCGATGAAAAACTGTTTTTT. Filled out from reference TRBV7-2 and TRBJ1-4, the complete variable domain reads GAGVSQSPSNKVTEKGKDVELRCDPISGHTALYWYRQSLGQGLEFLIYFQGNSAPDKSGLPSDRFSAERTGGSVSTLTIQRTQQEDSAVYLCASSPTGRDEKLFFGSGTQLSVL.

The chain is built from TRBV7-9 and TRBJ1-4; unclear D gene. The CDR3 totals 15 residues. Trimming pared 5 bases from V and 0 bases from J, leaving 10 bases between. CDR1 is SEHNR, CDR2 FQNEAQ, per germline (reference sequence). CDR3 loop: CASSARGATNEKLFF. The CDR3 DNA is TGTGCCAGCAGCGCGCGGGGTGCAACTAATGAAAAACTGTTTTTT.

This chain uses TRBV6-6 with TRBJ2-5, with a tentative D call TRBD1 (5 bases). Germline V gives CDR1 MNHNY, CDR2 SVGAGI (reference sequence). With 6 bases removed from V and 6 bases from J, the gap between germline ends came to 17 bases. CDR3 length: 14 residues. The CDR3 region has the DNA TGTGCCAGCAGCCTCGAAGGGGTAACGAAGACCCAGTACTTC. Protein sequence: CASSLEGVTKTQYF.

CDR3 sequence (DNA): TGTGCCACCGCGAGGAGGACCCCCTATGGCTACACCTTC. Translated: CATARRTPYGYTF. This chain connects TRBV6-6 to TRBJ1-2; D ambiguous. Trimming left V 10 bases short and J 4 bases short, with 16 bases between. The CDR3 sequence is 13 residues long. Per germline, CDR1 MNHNY and CDR2 SVGAGI (reference sequence).

V is TRBV7-2 and J is TRBJ2-7, with D possibly being TRBD1 (6 bases). This CDR3 spans 17 amino acids. Germline V gene data show CDR1 as SGHTA and CDR2 as FQGNSA. V lost 1 base, J lost 2 bases, and 18 bases lay in between. The CDR3: CASSLVWSDRTPYEQYF. CDR3 DNA: TGTGCCAGCAGCTTAGTGTGGTCCGACAGGACACCCTACGAGCAGTACTTC.

The rearrangement uses TRBV2 and TRBJ2-3, with unresolved D. The length of the CDR3 is 14 residues. Germline V CDR1 and CDR2: SNHLY, FYNNEI. V lost 6 bases to trimming and J lost 1 base, with 11 bases between them. This CDR3 is CASRGYTRTDTQYF. CDR3 nucleotides: TGTGCCAGCAGGGGGTACACTCGCACAGATACGCAGTATTTT.

This clone occurred once. V and J are TRBV30 and TRBJ2-1; perhaps TRBD1 as D (6 bases). Germline CDR1 GTSNPN, CDR2 SVGIG (reference sequence). Trimming took off 3 bases at V and 5 bases at J, with 17 bases between the two ends. The CDR3 covers 15 residues. CDR3 protein: CAWRLAGTINNEQFF. CDR3 in DNA: TGTGCCTGGAGGCTAGCCGGGACAATTAACAATGAGCAGTTCTTC.

V and J are TRBV5-1 and TRBJ2-6; D call uncertain. Germline CDR1 and CDR2: SGHRS and YFSETQ. The CDR3 spans 16 residues. Trimming removed 4 bases at V and 2 bases at J, with 13 bases between. The CDR3 loop is CASSRSSRAGANVLTF. CDR3 bases: TGCGCCAGCAGCCGTTCCTCCCGGGCTGGGGCCAACGTCCTGACTTTC.

The chain has TRBV7-6 and TRBJ1-4; D remains ambiguous. The CDR3 spans 15 residues. V shed 0 bases and J shed 3 bases, with 8 bases lying between them. CDR1 and CDR2 from the germline V gene are SGHVS and FNYEAQ. This chain's CDR3 is CASSLADGPNEKLFF. Written as DNA, the CDR3 is TGTGCCAGCAGCTTAGCGGACGGCCCTAATGAAAAACTGTTTTTT.

This sequence joins TRBV4-1 and TRBJ2-5, with D uncertain. This CDR3 is built from 13 residues. Trimming cost V 2 bases and J 1 base, with 5 bases left between them. Germline V lookup: CDR1 MGHRA, CDR2 YSYEKL. In nucleotides, the CDR3 is TGCGCCAGCAGCCAATCACCCCAAGAGACCCAGTACTTC. It yields the protein CASSQSPQETQYF.

The genes are TRBV18 and TRBJ2-7; either TRBD1 or TRBD2 may supply D (5 bases each). The CDR3 is 15 residues long. Germline V lookup: CDR1 KGHSH, CDR2 LQKENI. V shed 3 bases and J shed 2 bases, with 14 bases lying between them. The CDR3 nucleotides read TGTGCCAGCTCACCGGGGCGGGCCACCGCCTACGAGCAGTACTTC. This translates into CASSPGRATAYEQYF.